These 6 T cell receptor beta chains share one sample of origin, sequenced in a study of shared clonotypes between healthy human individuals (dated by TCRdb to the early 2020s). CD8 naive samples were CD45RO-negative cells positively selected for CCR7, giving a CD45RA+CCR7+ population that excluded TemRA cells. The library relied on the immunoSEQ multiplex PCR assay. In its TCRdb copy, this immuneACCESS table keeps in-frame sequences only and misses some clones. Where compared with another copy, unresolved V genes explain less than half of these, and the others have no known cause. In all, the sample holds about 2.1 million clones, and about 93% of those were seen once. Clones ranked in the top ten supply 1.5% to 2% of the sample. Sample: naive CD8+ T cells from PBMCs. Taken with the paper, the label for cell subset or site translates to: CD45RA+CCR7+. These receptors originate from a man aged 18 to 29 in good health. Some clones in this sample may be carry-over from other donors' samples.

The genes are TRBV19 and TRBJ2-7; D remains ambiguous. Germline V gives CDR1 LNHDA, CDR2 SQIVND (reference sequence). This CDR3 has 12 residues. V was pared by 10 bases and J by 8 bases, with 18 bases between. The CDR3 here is CATLPPVVKQYF. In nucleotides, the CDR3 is TGTGCCACCCTCCCCCCGGTGGTGAAGCAGTACTTC.

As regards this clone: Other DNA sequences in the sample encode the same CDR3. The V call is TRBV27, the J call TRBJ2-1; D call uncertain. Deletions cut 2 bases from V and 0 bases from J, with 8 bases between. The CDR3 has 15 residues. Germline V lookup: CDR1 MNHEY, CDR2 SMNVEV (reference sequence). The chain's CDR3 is CASSLDGSSYNEQFF. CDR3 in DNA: TGTGCCAGCAGTTTAGACGGATCCTCCTACAATGAGCAGTTCTTC.

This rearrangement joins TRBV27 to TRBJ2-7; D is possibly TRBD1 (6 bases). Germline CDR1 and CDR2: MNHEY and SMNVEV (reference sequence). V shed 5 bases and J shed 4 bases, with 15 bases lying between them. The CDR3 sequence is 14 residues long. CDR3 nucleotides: TGTGCCAGCAGTAAACAAGGGACAAGATACGAGCAGTACTTC. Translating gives CASSKQGTRYEQYF.

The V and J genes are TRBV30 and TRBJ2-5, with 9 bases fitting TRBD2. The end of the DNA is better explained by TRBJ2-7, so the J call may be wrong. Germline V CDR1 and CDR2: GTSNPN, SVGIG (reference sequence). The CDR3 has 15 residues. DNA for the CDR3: TGTGCCTGGAGTGTGGGGCCTAGCGGGACCTACGAGCAGTACTTC. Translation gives CAWSVGPSGTYEQYF.

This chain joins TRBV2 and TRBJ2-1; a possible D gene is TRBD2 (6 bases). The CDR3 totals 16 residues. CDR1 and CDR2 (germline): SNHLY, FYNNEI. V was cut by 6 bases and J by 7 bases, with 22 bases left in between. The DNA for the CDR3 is TGTGCCAGCAGATCCGGAGGGGCCCGGGAGAGGAATGAGCAGTTCTTC. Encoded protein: CASRSGGARERNEQFF.

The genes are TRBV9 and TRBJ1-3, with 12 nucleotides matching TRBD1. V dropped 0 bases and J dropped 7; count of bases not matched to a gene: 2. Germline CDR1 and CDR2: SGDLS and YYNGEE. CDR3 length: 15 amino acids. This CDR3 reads CASSVEGQGANTIYF. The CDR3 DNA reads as TGTGCCAGCAGCGTAGAGGGACAGGGGGCCAACACCATATATTTT.